These 3 T cell receptor beta chains came from one sample sequenced in a study of PD-L1 blockade in urothelial cancer. Generated by immunoSEQ multiplex PCR, the TCRdb table keeps only in-frame clones and is missing some. The sample comprises 50,000 to 55,000 clones, 84% of which are singletons, and 1% to 1.5% rests with the top ten. Time point meaning: pretreatment peripheral blood. This specimen consisted of PBMCs, obtained around atezolizumab (anti-PD-L1) treatment. These receptors originate from a man in his forties or fifties with urothelial cancer.

The chain recombines TRBV5-5 with TRBJ2-7; 10 positions match TRBD2. V trimming: 4 bases; J trimming: 0 bases; junction bases outside the gene matches: 7. The CDR3 loop spans 16 amino acids. Germline V gene data show CDR1 as SGHKS and CDR2 as YYEKEE (reference sequence). CDR3 nucleotide sequence: TGTGCCAGCAGCATTGGACTAGCGGCGGCCTCCTACGAGCAGTACTTC. Its translation: CASSIGLAAASYEQYF. The full variable domain, its missing parts supplied by reference TRBV5-5 and TRBJ2-7, is DAGVTQSPTHLIKTRGQQVTLRCSPISGHKSVSWYQQVLGQGPQFIFQYYEKEERGRGNFPDRFSARQFPNYSSELNVNALLLGDSALYLCASSIGLAAASYEQYFGPGTRLTVT.

Worth noting for this clone: Germline is not matched at one junction end, which may reflect a read error. This sample also contains other DNA sequences that code for the same CDR3. V and J are TRBV10-1 and TRBJ1-2; unclear D gene. The CDR3 is 18 amino acids. Germline V CDR1 and CDR2: WNHNN, SYGVQD (reference sequence). The CDR3 reads CASSISQRAAGTNYGYTF. CDR3 sequence (DNA): TGCGCCAGCAGTATCTCCCAGCGGGCGGCGGGCACTAACTATGGTTACACCTTC.

The chain has TRBV10-3 and TRBJ2-7; tentatively, D is TRBD2 (6 bases). There are 13 residues in the CDR3. Looked up from germline, CDR1 is ENHRY and CDR2 is SYGVKD. The V end was cut by 6 bases, the J end by 2 bases, with 11 bases between. CDR3 in amino acids: CAISPGGTYEQYF. The CDR3, as DNA: TGTGCCATCAGCCCTGGCGGGACCTACGAGCAGTACTTC.